What follows are 23 T cell receptor beta chains derived from one specimen sequenced in a study of blood T cell repertoires in COVID-19. Some clones are missing from TCRdb's copy, which holds only in-frame ones; the method was immunoSEQ multiplex PCR. The sample shows roughly 200,000 clones, 65% to 85% of them seen only once. Sequencing was done on a sample of peripheral blood. The receptors originated from a woman at least 80 years old with acute or convalescent COVID-19.

This clone was detected only a few times. The CDR3 sequence is CASSTGLDGGELFF. CDR3 bases: TGTGCCAGCAGCACGGGACTAGACGGCGGGGAGCTGTTTTTT. The genes are TRBV11-3 and TRBJ2-2; 8 bases line up with TRBD2. Germline CDR1 and CDR2: SGHNT and YENEEA. V dropped 5 bases and J dropped 7; count of bases not matched to a gene: 6. This CDR3 has 14 residues.

The V and J genes are TRBV5-1 and TRBJ2-7; 10 bases are shared with TRBD2. CDR3 length equals 14 residues. Germline-derived CDR1 and CDR2 are SGHRS and YFSETQ. With V trimmed by 4 bases and J by 10 bases, 11 bases remained unmatched. The CDR3 DNA sequence: TGCGCCAGCAGCGAAATACAAGCGGGAGGGTCCCAGTACTTC. It yields the protein CASSEIQAGGSQYF.

This rearrangement joins TRBV29-1 to TRBJ1-5, with 12 bases aligning to TRBD1. With 6 bases clipped from V and 5 bases from J, the junction kept 5 bases outside the gene matches. This CDR3 contains 14 residues. The germline V gene encodes CDR1 SQVTM and CDR2 ANQGSEA. In DNA form, the CDR3 reads TGCAGCGTGGGGACAGGGGGCCTTGATCAGCCCCAGCATTTT. This gives the protein CSVGTGGLDQPQHF. Drawing the rest from reference TRBV29-1 and TRBJ1-5, the complete variable domain is SAVISQKPSRDICQRGTSLTIQCQVDSQVTMMFWYRQQPGQSLTLIATANQGSEATYESGFVIDKFPISRPNLTFSTLTVSNMSPEDSSIYLCSVGTGGLDQPQHFGDGTRLSIL.

This clone has only one observation. The chain links TRBV7-8 to TRBJ1-4; no definite D call. The CDR3 sequence is 15 residues long. The V end lost 7 bases, the J end lost 5 bases, and 17 bases lay between the germline ends. Germline-derived CDR1 and CDR2 are SGHVS and FQNEAQ. In DNA, the CDR3 is TGTGCCAGCACCCCCCGAACCTCCGCGAATGAAAAACTGTTTTTT. Encoded protein: CASTPRTSANEKLFF.

The chain joins TRBV3-1 (or the pseudogene TRBV3-2) to TRBJ1-4, with D tentatively TRBD1 (5 bases). The CDR3 covers 17 residues. Germline-derived CDR1 and CDR2 are LGHDT and YNNKEL (reference sequence). The V end lost 4 bases, the J end lost 0 bases, and 15 bases lay between the germline ends. The CDR3 is CASSLQGPSSTNEKLFF. CDR3 coding DNA: TGTGCCAGCAGCCTCCAGGGTCCCTCTTCAACTAATGAAAAACTGTTTTTT.

This clone was found once. This chain connects TRBV15 to TRBJ2-7; tentatively, D is TRBD1 (6 bases). The V end lost 4 bases, the J end lost 4 bases, and 17 bases lay between the germline ends. This CDR3 comprises 15 residues. Per the germline V gene, CDR1 is LNHNV and CDR2 is YYDKDF (reference sequence). CDR3 protein: CATSKRDKTPYEQYF. As DNA, the CDR3 is TGTGCCACCAGCAAAAGGGACAAAACACCGTACGAGCAGTACTTC.

This chain uses TRBV2 with TRBJ1-2; D may be TRBD1 (5 bases). Germline V gene lookup returns CDR1 SNHLY and CDR2 FYNNEI. Trimming removed 2 bases from V and 6 bases from J, with 10 bases in between. This CDR3 region has 13 residues. DNA for the CDR3: TGTGCCAGCAGTGAACAGGACATCGATGGCTACACCTTC. Its translation is CASSEQDIDGYTF. Full variable domain (missing parts from reference TRBV2 and TRBJ1-2): EPEVTQTPSHQVTQMGQEVILRCVPISNHLYFYWYRQILGQKVEFLVSFYNNEISEKSEIFDDQFSVERPDGSNFTLKIRSTKLEDSAMYFCASSEQDIDGYTFGSGTRLTVV.

The CDR3: CASSHIKGGRPGNQPQHF. CDR3 coding DNA: TGCGCCAGCAGCCACATAAAGGGGGGGCGCCCCGGCAATCAGCCCCAGCATTTT. This chain connects TRBV4-1 to TRBJ1-5; the D gene is possibly TRBD1 (6 bases). This CDR3 is 18 amino acids long. The germline V and J ends were trimmed by 3 bases and 2 bases, with 20 bases remaining between them. CDR1 MGHRA and CDR2 YSYEKL come from the germline V gene.

This chain links TRBV18 with TRBJ1-2; no definite D call. Trimming cost V 3 bases and J 4 bases, with 12 bases left between them. This CDR3 is 14 amino acids long. The V gene's germline CDR1 is KGHSH and CDR2 LQKENI. The CDR3 here is CASSPASSGYGYTF. The CDR3 coding sequence is TGTGCCAGCTCACCTGCCTCATCGGGCTATGGCTACACCTTC.

This chain links TRBV7-2 with TRBJ1-5, with a tentative D call TRBD1 (6 bases). The CDR3 sequence is 15 residues long. CDR1 SGHTA and CDR2 FQGNSA come from the germline V gene. Trimming removed 8 bases at V and 0 bases at J, with 14 bases between. CDR3 region: CASRGGPDSNQPQHF. The CDR3 bases are TGTGCCAGCCGGGGGGGGCCAGATAGCAATCAGCCCCAGCATTTT. The complete variable domain, with remaining parts taken from reference TRBV7-2 and TRBJ1-5, reads GAGVSQSPSNKVTEKGKDVELRCDPISGHTALYWYRQSLGQGLEFLIYFQGNSAPDKSGLPSDRFSAERTGGSVSTLTIQRTQQEDSAVYLCASRGGPDSNQPQHFGDGTRLSIL.

The chain recombines TRBV2 with TRBJ2-1, with 8 bases that match TRBD1. CDR3 length: 15 residues. The germline V gene encodes CDR1 SNHLY and CDR2 FYNNEI. Trimming removed 7 bases from V and 2 bases from J; junction bases left unmatched: 7. CDR3 amino acids: CASTQGAGAYNEQFF. The CDR3, as DNA: TGTGCCAGCACTCAGGGGGCCGGCGCCTACAATGAGCAGTTCTTC.

The CDR3, as DNA: TGTGCCAGCAGCCAAGGGGGTGAAGCTTTCTTT. It specifies CASSQGGEAFF. The V gene is TRBV6-2 or TRBV6-3, the J gene TRBJ1-1, with D possibly matching TRBD1 (6 bases). Germline V gene lookup returns CDR1 MNHEY and CDR2 SVGEGT. This CDR3 region has 11 residues. Trimming stripped 6 bases from V and 7 bases from J, with 9 bases between.

The chain is built from TRBV11-3 and TRBJ2-1; 14 nucleotides align to TRBD2. Germline loops: CDR1 SGHNT, CDR2 YENEEA. The trim removed 5 bases at V and 6 bases at J, leaving 6 bases unmatched. The CDR3 runs 16 residues. Here the CDR3 DNA reads TGTGCCAGCAGCCCGGGGACTAGCGGGGGCGGCAATGAGCAGTTCTTC. Its translation: CASSPGTSGGGNEQFF.

J is TRBJ1-5 and V is TRBV27; TRBD1 matches at 9 bases. This CDR3 region has 15 residues. Germline CDR1 is MNHEY and CDR2 is SMNVEV (reference sequence). Germline trimming cut 6 bases from V and 5 bases from J; bases unmatched to any gene: 8. The CDR3 sequence: CASRPNTGGDQPQHF. DNA for the CDR3: TGTGCCAGCAGGCCGAATACAGGGGGCGATCAGCCCCAGCATTTT.

This chain uses TRBV6-5 with TRBJ1-6; TRBD1 is a possible D gene (6 bases). The CDR3 consists of 15 residues. Germline loops: CDR1 MNHEY, CDR2 SVGAGI. Between the trimmed V and J ends, which lost 6 bases and 2 bases, there was a span of 11 bases. CDR3 residues: CASSSQGTYNSPLHF. Written as DNA, the CDR3 is TGTGCCAGCAGCTCACAGGGAACCTATAATTCACCCCTCCACTTT.

The chain carries TRBV15 and TRBJ1-5; a weak D match, TRBD1 (5 bases). Germline-derived CDR1 and CDR2 are LNHNV and YYDKDF (reference sequence). The CDR3 covers 14 residues. Trimming removed 0 bases at V and 4 bases at J, with 7 bases between. CDR3 loop: CATSREGGNQPQHF. The CDR3 nucleotides are TGTGCCACCAGCAGAGAGGGGGGGAATCAGCCCCAGCATTTT.

This clone appeared a few times. One end of the junction varies from germline; a read error may be responsible. The chain has TRBV2 and TRBJ1-2; 8 bases are a match to TRBD1. CDR3 size: 11 residues. CDR1 is SNHLY, CDR2 FYNNEI, per germline. CDR3 DNA sequence: TGTGCCAGCAGGGATCCGGGGGACAGGCCTTTC. It encodes CASRDPGDRPF.

The rearrangement joins TRBV7-9 to TRBJ2-7, with 9 bases matching TRBD2. The CDR3 runs to 15 residues. Germline V gene data show CDR1 as SEHNR and CDR2 as FQNEAQ (reference sequence). Trimming removed 5 bases from V and 5 bases from J; junction bases left unmatched: 10. The CDR3 DNA reads as TGTGCCAGCAGCGTGGAACCGGGACTAGCCCACGAGCAGTACTTC. Residues: CASSVEPGLAHEQYF.

This chain connects TRBV28 to TRBJ2-7; 9 bases align to TRBD1. Germline assignment: CDR1 MDHEN and CDR2 SYDVKM. V dropped 6 bases and J dropped 6; count of bases not matched to a gene: 12. This CDR3 comprises 15 residues. In DNA form, the CDR3 reads TGTGCCAGCAGCCGCCGGGACAGGGTCGATAGCGAGCAGTACTTC. It specifies CASSRRDRVDSEQYF.

This chain joins TRBV5-1 and TRBJ1-2; TRBD1 matches 9 bases. V lost 4 bases, J lost 6 bases, and 7 bases stayed unmatched. Germline CDR1 is SGHRS and CDR2 is YFSETQ. The CDR3 spans 14 residues. The CDR3 DNA follows: TGCGCCAGCAGCAGAACGACAGGGGGAAATGGCTACACCTTC. Amino acids: CASSRTTGGNGYTF.

The J gene is TRBJ2-5, the V gene TRBV7-2; 12 positions match TRBD2. This CDR3 spans 14 amino acids. Germline trimming cut 6 bases from V and 4 bases from J; bases unmatched to any gene: 3. Germline V lookup: CDR1 SGHTA, CDR2 FQGNSA. The CDR3 loop reads CASRLAGGSETQYF. The CDR3 region has the DNA TGTGCCAGCAGACTAGCGGGGGGTTCAGAGACCCAGTACTTC. Variable domain in full (rest from reference TRBV7-2 and TRBJ2-5): GAGVSQSPSNKVTEKGKDVELRCDPISGHTALYWYRQSLGQGLEFLIYFQGNSAPDKSGLPSDRFSAERTGGSVSTLTIQRTQQEDSAVYLCASRLAGGSETQYFGPGTRLLVL.

The V call is TRBV7-9, the J call TRBJ1-1; no firm D call. The CDR3 loop spans 13 amino acids. Trimming took off 6 bases at V and 10 bases at J, with 18 bases between the two ends. Per germline, CDR1 SEHNR and CDR2 FQNEAQ (reference sequence). CDR3 protein: CASSVAVKRGAFF. The CDR3 nucleotides read TGTGCCAGCAGTGTTGCCGTCAAGCGAGGAGCTTTCTTT.

The gene calls are TRBV30 and TRBJ2-2, with D possibly TRBD1 on 6 matching bases. V was cut by 0 bases and J by 6 bases, with 8 bases left in between. Per germline, CDR1 GTSNPN and CDR2 SVGIG (reference sequence). CDR3 size: 13 residues. The CDR3 protein is CAWSVNRAGELFF. CDR3 in DNA: TGTGCCTGGAGTGTAAACAGGGCCGGGGAGCTGTTTTTT.